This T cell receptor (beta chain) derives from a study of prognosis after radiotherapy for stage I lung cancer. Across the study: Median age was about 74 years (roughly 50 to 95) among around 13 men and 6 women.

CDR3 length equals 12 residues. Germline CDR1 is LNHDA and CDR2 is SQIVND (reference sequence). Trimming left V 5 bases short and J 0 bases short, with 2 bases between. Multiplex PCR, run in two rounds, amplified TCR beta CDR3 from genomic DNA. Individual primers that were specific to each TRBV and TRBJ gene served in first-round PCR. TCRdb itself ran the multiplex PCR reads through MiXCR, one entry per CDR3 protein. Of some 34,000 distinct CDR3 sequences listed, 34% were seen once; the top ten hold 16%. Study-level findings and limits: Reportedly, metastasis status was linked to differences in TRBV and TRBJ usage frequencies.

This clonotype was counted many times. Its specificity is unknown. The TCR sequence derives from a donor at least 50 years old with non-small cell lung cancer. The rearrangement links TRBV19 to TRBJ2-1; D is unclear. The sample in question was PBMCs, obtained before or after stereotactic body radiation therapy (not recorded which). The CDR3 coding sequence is TGTGCCAGTAGTCTCTCCTACAATGAGCAGTTCTTC. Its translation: CASSLSYNEQFF.